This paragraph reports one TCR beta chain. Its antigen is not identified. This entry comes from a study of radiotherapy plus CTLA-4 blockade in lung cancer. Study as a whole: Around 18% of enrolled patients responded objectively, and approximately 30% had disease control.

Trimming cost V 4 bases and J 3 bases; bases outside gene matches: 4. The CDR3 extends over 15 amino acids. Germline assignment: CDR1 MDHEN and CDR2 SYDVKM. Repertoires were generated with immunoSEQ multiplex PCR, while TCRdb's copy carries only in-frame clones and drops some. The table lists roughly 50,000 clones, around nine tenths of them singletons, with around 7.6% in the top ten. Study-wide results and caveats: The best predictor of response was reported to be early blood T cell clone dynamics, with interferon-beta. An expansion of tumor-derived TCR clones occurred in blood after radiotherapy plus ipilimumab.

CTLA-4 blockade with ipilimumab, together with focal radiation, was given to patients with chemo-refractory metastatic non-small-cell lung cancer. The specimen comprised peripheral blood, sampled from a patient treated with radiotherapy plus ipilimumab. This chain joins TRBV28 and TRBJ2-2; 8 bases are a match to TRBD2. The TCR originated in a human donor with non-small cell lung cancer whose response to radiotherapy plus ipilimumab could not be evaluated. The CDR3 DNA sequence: TGTGCCAGCAGTTCAGCGGGAGAACACACCGGGGAGCTGTTTTTT. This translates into CASSSAGEHTGELFF. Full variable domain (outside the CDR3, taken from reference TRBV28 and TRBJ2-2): DVKVTQSSRYLVKRTGEKVFLECVQDMDHENMFWYRQDPGLGLRLIYFSYDVKMKEKGDIPEGYSVSREKKERFSLILESASTNQTSMYLCASSSAGEHTGELFFGEGSRLTVL.